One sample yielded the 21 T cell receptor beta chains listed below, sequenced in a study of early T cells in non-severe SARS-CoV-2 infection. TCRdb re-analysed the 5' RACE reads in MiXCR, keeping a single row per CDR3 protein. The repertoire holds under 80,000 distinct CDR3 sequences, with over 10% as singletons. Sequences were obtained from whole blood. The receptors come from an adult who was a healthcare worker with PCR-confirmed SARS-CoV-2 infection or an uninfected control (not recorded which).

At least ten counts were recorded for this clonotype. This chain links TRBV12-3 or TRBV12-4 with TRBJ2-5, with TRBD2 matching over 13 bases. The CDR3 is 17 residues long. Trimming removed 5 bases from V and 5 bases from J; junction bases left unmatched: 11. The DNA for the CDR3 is TGTGCCAGCAGTCCCGACAGTGGGACTAGCGGGACTGAGACCCAGTACTTC. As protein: CASSPDSGTSGTETQYF.

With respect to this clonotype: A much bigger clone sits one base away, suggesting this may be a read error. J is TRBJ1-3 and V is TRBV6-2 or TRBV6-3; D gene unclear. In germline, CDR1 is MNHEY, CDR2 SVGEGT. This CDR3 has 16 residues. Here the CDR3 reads CTSSYRAARSGNTIYF. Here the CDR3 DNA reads TGTACCAGCAGTTACCGGGCCGCCCGCTCTGGAAACACCATATATTTT.

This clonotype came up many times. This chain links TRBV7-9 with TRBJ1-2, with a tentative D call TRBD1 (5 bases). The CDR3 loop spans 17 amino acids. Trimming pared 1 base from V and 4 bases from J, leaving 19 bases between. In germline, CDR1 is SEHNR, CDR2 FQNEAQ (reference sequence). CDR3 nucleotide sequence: TGTGCCAGCAGCTTAGGCGGCAGGGATGCGGTCCCCTATGGCTACACCTTC. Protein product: CASSLGGRDAVPYGYTF.

CDR3 region: CATSDPPKDTQYF. The CDR3 DNA follows: TGTGCCACCAGTGATCCGCCTAAGGATACGCAGTATTTT. This rearrangement joins TRBV24-1 to TRBJ2-3; D ambiguous. The germline V gene has CDR1 KGHDR and CDR2 SFDVKD. V was shortened by 3 bases and J by 6 bases, with 9 bases between the two germline ends. The CDR3 sequence is 13 residues long.

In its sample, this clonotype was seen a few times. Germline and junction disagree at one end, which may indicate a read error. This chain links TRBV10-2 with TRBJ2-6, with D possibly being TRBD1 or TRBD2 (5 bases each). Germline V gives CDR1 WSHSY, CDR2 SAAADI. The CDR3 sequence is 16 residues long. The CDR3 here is CASSESRATGANVPTF. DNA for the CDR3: TGCGCCAGCAGTGAGTCGAGGGCAACTGGGGCCAACGTCCCGACTTTC.

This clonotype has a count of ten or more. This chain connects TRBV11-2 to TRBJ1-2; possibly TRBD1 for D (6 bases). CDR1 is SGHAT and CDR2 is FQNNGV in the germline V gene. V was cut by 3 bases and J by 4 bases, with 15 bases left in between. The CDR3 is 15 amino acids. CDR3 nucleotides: TGTGCCAGCAGCTTGGCGGCAGAGACAGGCTATGGCTACACCTTC. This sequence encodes CASSLAAETGYGYTF.

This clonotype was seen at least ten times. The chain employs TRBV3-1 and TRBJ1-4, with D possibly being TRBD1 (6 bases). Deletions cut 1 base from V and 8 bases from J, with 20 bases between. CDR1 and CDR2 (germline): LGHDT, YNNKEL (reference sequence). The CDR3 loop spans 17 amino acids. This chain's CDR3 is CASSQGSSGALGEKLFF. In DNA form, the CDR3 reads TGTGCCAGCAGCCAAGGATCTTCGGGGGCTTTGGGCGAAAAACTGTTTTTT.

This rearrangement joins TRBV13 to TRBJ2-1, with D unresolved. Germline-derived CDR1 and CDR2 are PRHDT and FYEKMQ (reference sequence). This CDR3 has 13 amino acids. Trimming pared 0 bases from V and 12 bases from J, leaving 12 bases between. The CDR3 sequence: CASSLGERSAQFF. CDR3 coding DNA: TGTGCCAGCAGCTTAGGTGAGAGATCCGCGCAGTTCTTC.

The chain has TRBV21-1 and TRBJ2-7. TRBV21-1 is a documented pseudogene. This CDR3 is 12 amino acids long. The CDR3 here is CASRTQVPEQYF. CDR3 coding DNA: TGTGCCAGCAGGACCCAAGTTCCCGAGCAGTACTTC.

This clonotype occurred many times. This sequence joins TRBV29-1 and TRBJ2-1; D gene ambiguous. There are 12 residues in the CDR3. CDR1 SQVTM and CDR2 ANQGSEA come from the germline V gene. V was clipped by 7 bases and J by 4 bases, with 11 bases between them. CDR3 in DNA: TGCAGCGCGTCGATGCGATACAATGAGCAGTTCTTC. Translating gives CSASMRYNEQFF.

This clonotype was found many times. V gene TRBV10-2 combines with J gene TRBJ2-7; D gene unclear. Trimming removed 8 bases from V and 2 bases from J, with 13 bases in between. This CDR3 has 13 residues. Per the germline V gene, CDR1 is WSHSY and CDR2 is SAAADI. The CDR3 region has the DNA TGCGCCAGCCATGAAGACTTCACCTACGAGCAGTACTTC. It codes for CASHEDFTYEQYF.

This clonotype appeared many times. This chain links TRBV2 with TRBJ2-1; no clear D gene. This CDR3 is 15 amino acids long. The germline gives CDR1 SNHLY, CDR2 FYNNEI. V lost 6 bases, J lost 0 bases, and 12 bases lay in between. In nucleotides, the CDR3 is TGTGCCAGCAGAGTTGACACCAGCTCCTACAATGAGCAGTTCTTC. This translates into CASRVDTSSYNEQFF. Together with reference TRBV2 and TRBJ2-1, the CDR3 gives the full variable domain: EPEVTQTPSHQVTQMGQEVILRCVPISNHLYFYWYRQILGQKVEFLVSFYNNEISEKSEIFDDQFSVERPDGSNFTLKIRSTKLEDSAMYFCASRVDTSSYNEQFFGPGTRLTVL.

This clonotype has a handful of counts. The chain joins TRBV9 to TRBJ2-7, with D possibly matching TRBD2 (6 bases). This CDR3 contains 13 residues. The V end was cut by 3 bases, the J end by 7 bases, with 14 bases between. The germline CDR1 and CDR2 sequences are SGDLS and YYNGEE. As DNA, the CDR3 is TGTGCCAGCAGCGCCCATGGGGCGGGGGAGCAGTACTTC. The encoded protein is CASSAHGAGEQYF.

This chain's CDR3 is CASNDRGETQYF. The CDR3 nucleotides are TGTGCCAGCAATGACAGGGGGGAGACCCAGTACTTC. This chain links TRBV12-3 or TRBV12-4 with TRBJ2-5; TRBD1 agrees at 9 bases. V lost 7 bases, J lost 5 bases, and 2 bases stayed unmatched. The CDR3 loop spans 12 amino acids.

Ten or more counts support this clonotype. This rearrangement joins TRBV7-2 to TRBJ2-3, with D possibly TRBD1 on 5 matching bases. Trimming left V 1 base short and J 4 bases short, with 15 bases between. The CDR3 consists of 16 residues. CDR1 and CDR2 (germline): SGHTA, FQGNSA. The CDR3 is CASSLGQTKPPDTQYF. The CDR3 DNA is TGTGCCAGCAGCTTAGGACAGACGAAACCCCCAGATACGCAGTATTTT.

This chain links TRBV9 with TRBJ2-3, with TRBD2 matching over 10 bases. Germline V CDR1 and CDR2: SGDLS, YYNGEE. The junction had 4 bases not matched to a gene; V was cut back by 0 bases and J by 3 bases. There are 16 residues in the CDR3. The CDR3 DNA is TGTGCCAGCAGCGTAGATCCAGCGGGGGGGACAGATACGCAGTATTTT. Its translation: CASSVDPAGGTDTQYF.

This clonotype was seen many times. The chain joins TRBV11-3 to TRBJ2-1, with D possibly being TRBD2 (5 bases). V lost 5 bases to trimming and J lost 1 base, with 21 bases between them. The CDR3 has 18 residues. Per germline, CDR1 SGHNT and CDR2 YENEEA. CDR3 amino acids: CASSQKLGASSSYNEQFF. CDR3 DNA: TGTGCCAGCAGCCAAAAATTGGGAGCTAGCAGTTCCTACAATGAGCAGTTCTTC.

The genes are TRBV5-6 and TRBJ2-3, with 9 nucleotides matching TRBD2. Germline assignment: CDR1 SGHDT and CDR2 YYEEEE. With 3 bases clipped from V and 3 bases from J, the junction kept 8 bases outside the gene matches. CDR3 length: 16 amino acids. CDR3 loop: CASSSLAGRMTDTQYF. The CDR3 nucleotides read TGTGCCAGCAGCTCTCTAGCGGGGAGGATGACAGATACGCAGTATTTT.

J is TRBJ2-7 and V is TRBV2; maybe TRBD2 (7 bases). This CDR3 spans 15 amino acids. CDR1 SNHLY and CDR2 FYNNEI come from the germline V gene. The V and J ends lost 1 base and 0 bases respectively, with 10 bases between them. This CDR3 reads CASSEDGGPSYEQYF. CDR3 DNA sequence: TGTGCCAGCAGTGAAGACGGGGGGCCCTCCTACGAGCAGTACTTC.

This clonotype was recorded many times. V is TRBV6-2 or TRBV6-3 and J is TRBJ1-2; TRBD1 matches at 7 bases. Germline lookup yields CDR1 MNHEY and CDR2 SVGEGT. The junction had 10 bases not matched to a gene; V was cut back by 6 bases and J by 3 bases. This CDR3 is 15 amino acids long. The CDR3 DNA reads TGTGCCAGCAGGCGTGGGACAGTCGAGGACTATGGCTACACCTTC. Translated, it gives CASRRGTVEDYGYTF.

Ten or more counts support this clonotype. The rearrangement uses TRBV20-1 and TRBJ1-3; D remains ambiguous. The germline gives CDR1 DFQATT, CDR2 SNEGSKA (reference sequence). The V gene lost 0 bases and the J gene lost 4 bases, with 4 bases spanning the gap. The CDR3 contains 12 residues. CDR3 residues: CSARDVGNTIYF. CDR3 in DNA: TGCAGTGCTAGAGATGTGGGAAACACCATATATTTT.